The 30 T cell receptor beta chains in this list originate from one sample, sequenced in a study of chronic HIV infection and antiretroviral therapy. TCRdb re-called the 5' RACE reads through MiXCR, storing one row per CDR3 protein. Among roughly 48,000 distinct CDR3 sequences, 15% to 20% were seen once, and the ten largest hold under 3.5%. Sequencing was done on a sample of peripheral blood. Source of these receptors: an adult who had HIV and had not received antiretroviral therapy, or was an uninfected healthy control (not recorded which).

The V and J genes are TRBV19 and TRBJ2-7, with D possibly matching TRBD1 (6 bases). This CDR3 spans 14 amino acids. CDR1 is LNHDA and CDR2 is SQIVND in the germline V gene (reference sequence). Deletions cut 9 bases from V and 2 bases from J, with 17 bases between. CDR3 coding DNA: TGTGCCAGCAGACAACAGGGATCAGCCTACGAGCAGTACTTC. Amino acids: CASRQQGSAYEQYF.

This clonotype was detected only a few times. The genes are TRBV29-1 and TRBJ2-7, with TRBD1 matching 8 bases. Germline loops: CDR1 SQVTM, CDR2 ANQGSEA. The CDR3 has 13 residues. V was clipped by 2 bases and J by 6 bases; unmatched bases: 6. The CDR3 sequence: CSVEKDRVCEQYF. The CDR3, as DNA: TGCAGCGTTGAAAAGGACAGGGTTTGCGAGCAGTACTTC.

V gene TRBV28 combines with J gene TRBJ1-1; D not certain. The length of the CDR3 is 10 residues. Germline CDR1 reads MDHEN; CDR2 reads SYDVKM. The V end lost 7 bases, the J end lost 4 bases, and 4 bases lay between the germline ends. The CDR3, as DNA: TGTGCCAGCATGACCACTGAAGCTTTCTTT. Translating it yields CASMTTEAFF.

This clonotype was seen at least ten times. The rearrangement joins TRBV28 to TRBJ2-1; 9 bases are shared with TRBD2. V was clipped by 4 bases and J by 2 bases; unmatched bases: 6. The CDR3 totals 16 residues. The V gene's germline CDR1 is MDHEN and CDR2 SYDVKM. The CDR3 here is CASSSPAGGPYNEQFF. The DNA of the CDR3 is TGTGCCAGCAGTTCGCCAGCGGGAGGCCCCTACAATGAGCAGTTCTTC.

The V gene is TRBV28, the J gene TRBJ2-7; 10 positions agree with TRBD2. Trimming cost V 6 bases and J 3 bases; bases outside gene matches: 8. Germline CDR1 is MDHEN and CDR2 is SYDVKM. CDR3 length: 15 amino acids. The CDR3 DNA follows: TGTGCCAGCAGCTGGGCTAGCGGGAGTGTCTACGAGCAGTACTTC. It is translated as CASSWASGSVYEQYF.

The chain combines TRBV2 with TRBJ2-7, with D possibly TRBD2 on 5 matching bases. CDR3 length: 11 amino acids. V lost 0 bases and J 9 bases, leaving 6 bases between the germline ends. CDR1 is SNHLY and CDR2 is FYNNEI in the germline V gene. The CDR3 region has the DNA TGTGCCAGCAGTGAAGCGAGGGCGCAGTACTTC. This encodes CASSEARAQYF.

V usage is TRBV10-3 and J usage is TRBJ2-7; perhaps TRBD2 as D (5 bases). The CDR3 length is 14 residues. Germline assignment: CDR1 ENHRY and CDR2 SYGVKD. V was shortened by 3 bases and J by 9 bases, with 18 bases between the two germline ends. The CDR3 reads CAISESGWARWQYF. The CDR3, as DNA: TGTGCCATCAGTGAATCGGGGTGGGCTAGATGGCAGTACTTC.

The chain employs TRBV28 and TRBJ1-5; D is unclear. This CDR3 is built from 14 residues. Germline loops: CDR1 MDHEN, CDR2 SYDVKM. V was shortened by 11 bases and J by 4 bases, with 18 bases between the two germline ends. The CDR3 is CAVQGTLPNQPQHF. The CDR3 nucleotides are TGTGCCGTCCAAGGAACCCTTCCTAATCAGCCCCAGCATTTT.

This clonotype is a singleton in its sample. The chain joins TRBV29-1 to TRBJ2-6, with D possibly being TRBD1 (6 bases). In germline, CDR1 is SQVTM, CDR2 ANQGSEA. The CDR3 spans 14 residues. Trimming cost V 6 bases and J 2 bases, with 11 bases left between them. CDR3 protein: CSVARTAGANVLTF. The CDR3 region has the DNA TGCAGCGTCGCCCGGACAGCTGGGGCCAACGTCCTGACTTTC.

In its sample, this clonotype was seen a few times. The J gene is TRBJ2-7, the V gene TRBV29-1; the D gene could be TRBD1 or TRBD2 (6 bases each). The CDR3 is made up of 15 amino acids. Trimming left V 4 bases short and J 5 bases short, with 21 bases between. Germline CDR1 SQVTM, CDR2 ANQGSEA. The CDR3 is CSVAGGMKGGNEQYF. As DNA, the CDR3 is TGCAGCGTTGCTGGGGGAATGAAGGGGGGTAACGAGCAGTACTTC.

In its sample, this clonotype was seen a few times. DNA of the CDR3: TGTGCCAGCAGTCCCCGGGACAGGGTCTATGGCTACACCTTC. Protein sequence: CASSPRDRVYGYTF. The chain recombines TRBV2 with TRBJ1-2; TRBD1 matches 9 bases. Looked up from germline, CDR1 is SNHLY and CDR2 is FYNNEI. The CDR3 is 14 residues long. V gave up 5 bases and J gave up 4 bases; unmatched junction bases: 5.

A few counts support this clonotype. The genes are TRBV20-1 and TRBJ2-1; 12 bases fit TRBD2. This CDR3 comprises 16 residues. Per germline, CDR1 DFQATT and CDR2 SNEGSKA (reference sequence). After removal of 6 bases from V and 9 bases from J, the junction contained 15 bases not matched to a gene. As DNA, the CDR3 is TGCAGTGCCCTCCCCGTGACTAGCGGGAGACGGGCTGAGCAGTTCTTC. Amino acid sequence: CSALPVTSGRRAEQFF.

The chain couples TRBV25-1 to TRBJ2-6; D is unclear. The CDR3 runs 17 residues. The V gene's germline CDR1 is MGHDK and CDR2 SYGVNS. Trimming shortened V by 2 bases and J by 0 bases, and 11 bases separated the two germline ends. The CDR3 is CASSEIGRLSGANVLTF. The CDR3 bases are TGTGCCAGCAGTGAAATAGGCAGACTCTCTGGGGCCAACGTCCTGACTTTC.

This clonotype occurred a few times. The chain carries TRBV7-9 and TRBJ2-1; 7 nucleotides agree with TRBD1. Trimming took 4 bases from V and 2 from J; bases not matched to a gene: 5. Looked up from germline, CDR1 is SEHNR and CDR2 is FQNEAQ (reference sequence). The CDR3 extends over 15 amino acids. The CDR3 protein is CASSSRQGAYNEQFF. The CDR3 nucleotides read TGTGCCAGCAGCTCCAGACAGGGCGCCTACAATGAGCAGTTCTTC. The full variable domain, in which reference TRBV7-9 and TRBJ2-1 provide the parts outside the CDR3, is DTGVSQNPRHKITKRGQNVTFRCDPISEHNRLYWYRQTLGQGPEFLTYFQNEAQLEKSRLLSDRFSAERPKGSFSTLEIQRTEQGDSAMYLCASSSRQGAYNEQFFGPGTRLTVL.

This clonotype was detected a few times. The chain links TRBV28 to TRBJ2-1; 10 bases match TRBD2. Losses at the gene ends were 6 bases for V and 4 bases for J; bases not matched to a gene: 15. This CDR3 has 18 residues. The germline gives CDR1 MDHEN, CDR2 SYDVKM. This chain's CDR3 is CASSPLAGAQLGYNEQFF. The CDR3 DNA reads as TGTGCCAGCAGCCCGCTAGCGGGAGCCCAACTTGGTTACAATGAGCAGTTCTTC.

This clonotype was observed a single time. The V and J genes are TRBV27 and TRBJ1-6; D ambiguous. Trimming cost V 6 bases and J 6 bases, with 6 bases left between them. Germline V CDR1 and CDR2: MNHEY, SMNVEV (reference sequence). The CDR3 consists of 12 residues. CDR3 DNA: TGTGCCAGCAGCCTGATTAATTCACCCCTCCACTTT. Its translation: CASSLINSPLHF.

The V call is TRBV10-3, the J call TRBJ1-2; TRBD1 is a possible D gene (5 bases). Trimming pared 3 bases from V and 5 bases from J, leaving 13 bases between. Germline CDR1 and CDR2: ENHRY and SYGVKD. This CDR3 has 14 residues. In DNA, the CDR3 is TGTGCCATCAGTGATTCGGGACTATCTTATGGCTACACCTTC. It specifies CAISDSGLSYGYTF.

Only a few counts were recorded for this clonotype. V and J are TRBV4-1 and TRBJ1-1; tentatively, D is TRBD1 (5 bases). The V end was cut by 2 bases, the J end by 0 bases, with 10 bases between. The CDR3 sequence is 15 residues long. The germline V gene encodes CDR1 MGHRA and CDR2 YSYEKL. CDR3 sequence: CASSQLGLMNTEAFF. CDR3 DNA: TGCGCCAGCAGCCAACTGGGACTGATGAACACTGAAGCTTTCTTT.

This clonotype was counted ten times or more. The rearrangement links TRBV28 to TRBJ1-1; D gene unclear. The V end lost 4 bases, the J end lost 7 bases, and 7 bases lay between the germline ends. This CDR3 has 11 amino acids. The V gene's germline CDR1 is MDHEN and CDR2 SYDVKM. CDR3 protein: CASSSRSEAFF. In DNA form, the CDR3 reads TGTGCCAGCAGTTCCCGAAGTGAAGCTTTCTTT.

There are many counts of this clonotype. This chain links TRBV28 with TRBJ1-2, with unresolved D. The CDR3 is 13 residues long. Trimming took 6 bases from V and 1 from J, leaving 9 bases between them. Germline-derived CDR1 and CDR2 are MDHEN and SYDVKM. The CDR3 here is CASRGSLNYGYTF. In DNA form, the CDR3 reads TGTGCCAGCAGGGGGTCCCTTAACTATGGCTACACCTTC.

This chain links TRBV11-1 with TRBJ2-2; D gene uncertain. V was pared by 3 bases and J by 3 bases, with 11 bases between. CDR1 is SGHAT, CDR2 FQDESV, per germline (reference sequence). This CDR3 is 15 amino acids long. As DNA, the CDR3 is TGTGCCAGCAGCTTTATATCTAGTTACACCGGGGAGCTGTTTTTT. It specifies CASSFISSYTGELFF.

The chain couples TRBV9 to TRBJ2-6; no definite D call. Trimming shortened V by 3 bases and J by 0 bases, and 7 bases separated the two germline ends. The germline gives CDR1 SGDLS, CDR2 YYNGEE. This CDR3 region has 15 residues. CDR3 bases: TGTGCCAGCAGCGCCCACCTCTCTGGGGCCAACGTCCTGACTTTC. Residues: CASSAHLSGANVLTF.

The DNA of the CDR3 is TGCAGTGCTAGAGTGGGGGCAGGCACTGAAGCTTTCTTT. Translated: CSARVGAGTEAFF. The rearrangement links TRBV20-1 to TRBJ1-1; maybe TRBD1 (6 bases). V was pared by 1 base and J by 4 bases, with 10 bases between. This CDR3 is 13 amino acids long. Germline V CDR1 and CDR2: DFQATT, SNEGSKA (reference sequence).

The rearrangement links TRBV6-2 or TRBV6-3 to TRBJ2-7, with 8 bases identical to TRBD2. Germline lookup yields CDR1 MNHEY and CDR2 SVGEGT. Trimming took 8 bases from V and 0 from J; bases not matched to a gene: 12. This CDR3 is 16 amino acids long. CDR3 in amino acids: CASGDSGTFSSYEQYF. In nucleotides, the CDR3 is TGTGCCAGCGGAGATAGCGGGACCTTTAGCTCCTACGAGCAGTACTTC.

This clonotype was picked up a small number of times. The chain has TRBV12-3 or TRBV12-4 and TRBJ2-5, with a weak D call TRBD1 (5 bases). The CDR3 totals 14 residues. Trimming shortened V by 8 bases and J by 1 base, and 14 bases separated the two germline ends. CDR3 in amino acids: CASSDSLLQETQYF. Here the CDR3 DNA reads TGTGCCAGCTCCGACAGTCTACTCCAAGAGACCCAGTACTTC.

This clonotype was counted only a few times. The chain carries TRBV20-1 and TRBJ2-1; no clear D. Germline CDR1 is DFQATT and CDR2 is SNEGSKA (reference sequence). The V end lost 4 bases, the J end lost 2 bases, and 12 bases lay between the germline ends. The CDR3 is 14 residues long. CDR3 in amino acids: CSATRSGTYNEQFF. For the CDR3, the DNA is TGCAGTGCTACCCGAAGTGGCACCTACAATGAGCAGTTCTTC.

The chain is built from TRBV28 and TRBJ2-1, with D perhaps TRBD2 (6 bases). Trimming took 3 bases from V and 4 from J, leaving 13 bases between them. The CDR3 extends over 15 amino acids. CDR1 is MDHEN and CDR2 is SYDVKM in the germline V gene. The CDR3: CASSFGQAGYNEQFF. The CDR3 DNA follows: TGTGCCAGCAGTTTTGGCCAGGCGGGATACAATGAGCAGTTCTTC.

This rearrangement joins TRBV27 to TRBJ1-1; 7 bases are a match to TRBD1. The germline V gene has CDR1 MNHEY and CDR2 SMNVEV (reference sequence). CDR3 length: 14 amino acids. The junction had 4 bases not matched to a gene; V was cut back by 6 bases and J by 0 bases. The CDR3 sequence is CASRRGQLNTEAFF. In nucleotides, the CDR3 is TGTGCCAGCAGACGGGGACAGCTGAACACTGAAGCTTTCTTT.

This clonotype was seen only a few times. V gene TRBV29-1 combines with J gene TRBJ2-1; D possibly corresponds to TRBD2 (6 bases). Germline loops: CDR1 SQVTM, CDR2 ANQGSEA. V gave up 2 bases and J gave up 1 base, with 18 bases separating them. CDR3 size: 17 residues. Here the CDR3 reads CSVESGRLATSYNEQFF. In DNA, the CDR3 is TGCAGCGTTGAATCGGGGCGGCTAGCGACTTCCTACAATGAGCAGTTCTTC.

V and J are TRBV5-1 and TRBJ2-3; D remains ambiguous. CDR1 and CDR2 from the germline V gene are SGHRS and YFSETQ. The CDR3 extends over 15 amino acids. Trimming removed 0 bases at V and 4 bases at J, with 12 bases between. CDR3 residues: CASSLASVAADTQYF. The CDR3 DNA is TGCGCCAGCAGCTTGGCCTCGGTAGCCGCAGATACGCAGTATTTT.